Listed below are T cell receptor beta chains from one sample, sequenced in a study of low-dose radiotherapy and immunotherapy resistance in tumors. TCRdb itself ran the reads through MiXCR, one entry per CDR3 protein. The sample records some 100,000 distinct CDR3 sequences, roughly 20% being singletons. Sequences were derived from PBMCs, sampled after low-dose radiotherapy plus immunotherapy. These receptor sequences come from a male donor with prostate cancer. CDR3s include the opening cysteine and the closing phenylalanine or tryptophan. A D gene is named only where the DNA matches it firmly. Clone sizes are given selectively: once, few, many, or a class where the clone is expanded.

>many|TRBJ2-1|TRBV7-8|TRBD2
CASSSLSGAPSYNEQFF
TGTGCCAGCAGCTCTCTCAGCGGGGCTCCCTCCTACAATGAGCAGTTCTTC
>many|TRBJ2-1|TRBV6-2/TRBV6-3|TRBD1
CASKLTGFHEQFF
TGTGCCAGCAAATTGACAGGGTTCCATGAGCAGTTCTTC
>many|TRBJ1-1|TRBV5-1|TRBD1
CASSSTGATEAFF
TGCGCCAGCAGCTCAACAGGGGCCACTGAAGCTTTCTTT
>.|TRBJ1-1|TRBV6-8|TRBD1
CASSVGQGANTEAFF
TGTGCCAGCAGTGTGGGGCAGGGGGCGAACACTGAAGCTTTCTTT
>.|TRBJ2-7|TRBV4-2|TRBD1
CASSQDETGGYEQYF
TGTGCCAGCAGCCAAGATGAGACAGGGGGCTACGAGCAGTACTTC
>.|TRBJ1-5|TRBV27|.
CASTSGTQPQHF
TGTGCCAGCACGTCCGGCACCCAGCCCCAGCATTTT
>many|TRBJ2-3|TRBV11-1|TRBD1
CASSEGPPGQVLGTQYF
TGTGCCAGCAGCGAGGGTCCCCCGGGACAGGTCCTAGGTACGCAGTATTTT
>many|TRBJ1-5|TRBV7-9|TRBD1
CASSQAGGDQPQHF
TGTGCCAGCAGCCAAGCAGGGGGGGACCAGCCCCAGCATTTT
>few|TRBJ2-1|TRBV3-1|TRBD1
CASSSTDRGYEQFF
TGTGCCAGCAGCTCTACGGACAGGGGATACGAGCAGTTCTTC
>many|TRBJ2-3|TRBV12-3/TRBV12-4|.
CASSLGPRDTQYF
TGTGCCAGCAGTTTAGGGCCGCGAGATACGCAGTATTTT
>many|TRBJ2-7|TRBV11-1|.
CASSQTGYEQYF
TGTGCCAGCAGCCAAACAGGTTACGAGCAGTACTTC
>many|TRBJ2-3|TRBV18|.
CASSPQGEDTQYF
TGTGCCAGCTCACCACAGGGGGAAGATACGCAGTATTTT
>.|TRBJ2-1|TRBV3-1|TRBD2
CASSQGRGSSYNEQFF
TGTGCCAGCAGCCAGGGGCGGGGGTCCTCCTACAATGAGCAGTTCTTC
>.|TRBJ2-5|TRBV4-2|TRBD1
CASSQDRGPGETQYF
TGTGCCAGCAGCCAGGACAGGGGGCCTGGGGAGACCCAGTACTTC
>.|TRBJ2-1|TRBV7-9|TRBD2
CASSPRASGGSGYNEQFF
TGTGCCAGCAGCCCGAGGGCTAGCGGAGGAAGTGGGTACAATGAGCAGTTCTTC
>many|TRBJ1-5|TRBV28|TRBD1
CASSLPRTGVGNQPQHF
TGTGCCAGCAGTTTACCCCGGACAGGGGTTGGCAATCAGCCCCAGCATTTT
>many|TRBJ2-3|TRBV20-1|TRBD1
CSTWTGLDTQYF
TGCAGTACTTGGACAGGGCTAGATACGCAGTATTTT
>many|TRBJ2-7|TRBV29-1|TRBD2
CSVEAGGGYEQYF
TGCAGCGTTGAGGCGGGGGGCGGCTACGAGCAGTACTTC
>many|TRBJ2-7|TRBV19|TRBD2
CASSTSGGIYEQYF
TGTGCCAGTAGTACTAGCGGGGGAATTTACGAGCAGTACTTC
>few|TRBJ2-1|TRBV12-5|TRBD1
CASGPGQGSLNEQFF
TGTGCTAGTGGCCCCGGACAGGGGAGTTTAAATGAGCAGTTCTTC
>many|TRBJ2-3|TRBV20-1|TRBD2
CSARDPSSGGGSTDTQYF
TGCAGTGCTAGAGATCCGTCTAGCGGGGGGGGAAGCACAGATACGCAGTATTTT
>many|TRBJ2-3|TRBV7-2|.
CASSLGDSIRQYF
TGTGCCAGCAGCTTAGGGGACTCGATAAGGCAGTATTTT
>.|TRBJ2-1|TRBV5-1|.
CASSATLDEQFF
TGCGCCAGCAGCGCCACTCTAGATGAGCAGTTCTTC
>.|TRBJ2-1|TRBV6-2/TRBV6-3|.
CASGGQGGYNEQFF
TGTGCCAGCGGCGGACAGGGAGGGTACAATGAGCAGTTCTTC
>.|TRBJ2-3|TRBV3-1|.
CASSQSASTVTQYF
TGTGCCAGCAGCCAATCGGCCAGTACAGTTACGCAGTATTTT
>many|TRBJ1-2|TRBV24-1|TRBD1
CATSDSGTANGYTF
TGTGCCACCAGTGACTCCGGGACAGCCAATGGCTACACCTTC
>once|TRBJ1-1|TRBV30|.
CAWSGVPPNTEAFF
TGTGCCTGGAGTGGGGTCCCACCTAACACTGAAGCTTTCTTT
>many|TRBJ2-5|TRBV12-3/TRBV12-4|TRBD2
CASKRGTQETQYF
TGTGCCAGCAAGCGGGGGACCCAAGAGACCCAGTACTTC